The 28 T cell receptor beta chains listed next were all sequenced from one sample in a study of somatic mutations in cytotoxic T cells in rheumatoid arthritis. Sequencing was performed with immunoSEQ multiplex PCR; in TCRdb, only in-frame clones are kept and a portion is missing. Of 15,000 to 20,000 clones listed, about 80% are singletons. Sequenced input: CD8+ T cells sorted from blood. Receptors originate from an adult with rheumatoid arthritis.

The CDR3 here is CASSLSGTGVGYTF. The CDR3 DNA sequence: TGTGCCAGCAGTTTATCCGGGACAGGGGTAGGCTACACCTTC. The V call is TRBV27, the J call TRBJ1-2; 10 bases line up with TRBD1. The CDR3 runs 14 residues. The V gene's germline CDR1 is MNHEY and CDR2 SMNVEV (reference sequence). The trim removed 0 bases at V and 8 bases at J, leaving 3 bases unmatched.

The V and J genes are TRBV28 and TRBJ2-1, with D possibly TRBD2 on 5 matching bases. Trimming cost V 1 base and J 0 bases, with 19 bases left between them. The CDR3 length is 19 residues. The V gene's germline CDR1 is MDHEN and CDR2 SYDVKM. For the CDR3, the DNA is TGTGCCAGCAGTTTATCGAGCCCCACGAGCGGAACCTCCTACAATGAGCAGTTCTTC. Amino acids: CASSLSSPTSGTSYNEQFF.

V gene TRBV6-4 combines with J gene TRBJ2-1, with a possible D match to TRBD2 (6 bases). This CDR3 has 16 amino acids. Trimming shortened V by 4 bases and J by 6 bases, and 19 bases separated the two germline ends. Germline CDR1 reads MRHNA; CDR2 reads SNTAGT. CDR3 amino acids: CASSVGWTGVSNEQFF. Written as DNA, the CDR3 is TGTGCCAGCAGTGTAGGGTGGACGGGGGTTTCCAATGAGCAGTTCTTC.

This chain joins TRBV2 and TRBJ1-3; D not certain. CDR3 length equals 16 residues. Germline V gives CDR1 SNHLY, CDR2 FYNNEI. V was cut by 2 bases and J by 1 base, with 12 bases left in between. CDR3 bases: TGTGCCAGCAGTGAACCTCCCCTCGGTTCTGGAAACACCATATATTTT. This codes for CASSEPPLGSGNTIYF.

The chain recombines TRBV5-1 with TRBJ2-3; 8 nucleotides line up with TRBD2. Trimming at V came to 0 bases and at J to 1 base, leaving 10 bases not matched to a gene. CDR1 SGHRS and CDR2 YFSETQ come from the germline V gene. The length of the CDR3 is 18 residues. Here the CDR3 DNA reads TGCGCCAGCAGCTTGGAAGCGGGAGTTCCCCTTGGCACAGATACGCAGTATTTT. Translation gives CASSLEAGVPLGTDTQYF. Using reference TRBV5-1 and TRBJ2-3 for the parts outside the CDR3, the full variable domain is KAGVTQTPRYLIKTRGQQVTLSCSPISGHRSVSWYQQTPGQGLQFLFEYFSETQRNKGNFPGRFSGRQFSNSRSEMNVSTLELGDSALYLCASSLEAGVPLGTDTQYFGPGTRLTVL.

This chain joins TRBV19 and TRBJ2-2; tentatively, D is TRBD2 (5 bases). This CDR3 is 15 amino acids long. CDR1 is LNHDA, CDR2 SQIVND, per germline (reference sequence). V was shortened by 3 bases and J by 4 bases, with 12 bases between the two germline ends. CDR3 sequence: CASSIGARGTGELFF. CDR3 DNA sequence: TGTGCCAGTAGTATTGGTGCCCGGGGCACCGGGGAGCTGTTTTTT.

The DNA of the CDR3 is TGTGCCAGCAGCTTGGAAGGACTAGCGGTAGTCTACGAGCAGTACTTC. The encoded protein is CASSLEGLAVVYEQYF. This chain links TRBV5-6 with TRBJ2-5; TRBD2 agrees at 10 bases. The end of the DNA aligns better with TRBJ2-7, so the J call may be wrong. Germline V gene data show CDR1 as SGHDT and CDR2 as YYEEEE. CDR3 length: 16 residues.

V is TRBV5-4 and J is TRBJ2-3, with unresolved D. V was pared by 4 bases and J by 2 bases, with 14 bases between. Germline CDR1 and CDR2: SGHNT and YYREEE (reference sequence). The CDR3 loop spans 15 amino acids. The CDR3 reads CASSPSALITDTQYF. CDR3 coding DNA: TGTGCCAGCAGCCCCAGCGCGTTAATCACAGATACGCAGTATTTT. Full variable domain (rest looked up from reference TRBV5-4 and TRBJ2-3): ETGVTQSPTHLIKTRGQQVTLRCSSQSGHNTVSWYQQALGQGPQFIFQYYREEENGRGNFPPRFSGLQFPNYSSELNVNALELDDSALYLCASSPSALITDTQYFGPGTRLTVL.

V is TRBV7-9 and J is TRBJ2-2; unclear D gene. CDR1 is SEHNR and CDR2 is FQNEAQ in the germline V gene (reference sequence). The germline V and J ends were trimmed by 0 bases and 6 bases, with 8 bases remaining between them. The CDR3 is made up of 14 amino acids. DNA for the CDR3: TGTGCCAGCAGCTTAGCGCTCAGCGCCGGGGAGCTGTTTTTT. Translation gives CASSLALSAGELFF.

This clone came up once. The CDR3 sequence is CAWSVMGGDTQYF. Here the CDR3 DNA reads TGTGCCTGGAGTGTAATGGGGGGGGATACGCAGTATTTT. This chain uses TRBV30 with TRBJ2-3; 7 bases align to TRBD2. This CDR3 is 13 amino acids long. Trimming took 0 bases from V and 6 from J; bases not matched to a gene: 3. CDR1 is GTSNPN, CDR2 SVGIG, per germline (reference sequence).

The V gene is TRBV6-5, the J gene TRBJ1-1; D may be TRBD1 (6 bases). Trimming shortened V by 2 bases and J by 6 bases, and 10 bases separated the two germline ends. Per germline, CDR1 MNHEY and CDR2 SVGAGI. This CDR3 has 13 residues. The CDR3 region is CASSYRGRAEAFF. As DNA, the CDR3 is TGTGCCAGCAGTTACCGGGGGCGGGCTGAAGCTTTCTTT.

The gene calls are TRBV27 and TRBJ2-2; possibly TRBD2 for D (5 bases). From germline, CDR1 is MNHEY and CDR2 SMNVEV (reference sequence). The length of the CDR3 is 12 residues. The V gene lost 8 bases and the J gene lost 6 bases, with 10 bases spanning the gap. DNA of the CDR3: TGTGCCAGCTATGGACTGTCCGGGGAGCTGTTTTTT. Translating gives CASYGLSGELFF.

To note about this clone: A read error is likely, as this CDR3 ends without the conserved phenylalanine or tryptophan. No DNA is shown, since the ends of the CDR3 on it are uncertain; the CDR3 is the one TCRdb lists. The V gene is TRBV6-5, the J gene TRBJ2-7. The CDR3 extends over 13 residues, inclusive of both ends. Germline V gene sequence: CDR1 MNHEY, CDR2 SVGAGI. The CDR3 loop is CASSPHSTGPRIA.

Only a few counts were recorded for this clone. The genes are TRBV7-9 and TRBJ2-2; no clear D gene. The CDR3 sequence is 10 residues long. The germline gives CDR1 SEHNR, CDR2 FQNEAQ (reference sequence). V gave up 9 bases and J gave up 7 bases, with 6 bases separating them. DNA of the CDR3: TGTGCCAGTAGCCTCGGGGAGCTGTTTTTT. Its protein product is CASSLGELFF.

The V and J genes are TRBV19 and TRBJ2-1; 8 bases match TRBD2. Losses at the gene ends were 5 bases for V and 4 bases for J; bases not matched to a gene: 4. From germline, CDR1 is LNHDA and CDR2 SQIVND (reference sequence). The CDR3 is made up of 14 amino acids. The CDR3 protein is CASSYSGSYNEQFF. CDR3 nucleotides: TGTGCCAGTAGTTACAGCGGGAGTTACAATGAGCAGTTCTTC.

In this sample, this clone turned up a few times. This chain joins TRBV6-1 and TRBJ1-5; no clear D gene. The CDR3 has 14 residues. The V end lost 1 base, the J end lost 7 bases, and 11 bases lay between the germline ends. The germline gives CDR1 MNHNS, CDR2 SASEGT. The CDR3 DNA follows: TGTGCCAGCAGTGAAGGGTTAGGCGGCCAGCCCCAGCATTTT. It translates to CASSEGLGGQPQHF.

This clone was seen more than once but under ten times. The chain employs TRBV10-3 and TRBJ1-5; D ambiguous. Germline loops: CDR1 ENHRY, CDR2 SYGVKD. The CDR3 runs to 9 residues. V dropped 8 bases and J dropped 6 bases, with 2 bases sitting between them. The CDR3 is CAIGQPQHF. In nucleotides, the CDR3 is TGTGCCATCGGTCAGCCCCAGCATTTT.

This CDR3 is CASSYQTGELFF. CDR3 sequence (DNA): TGTGCCAGCAGTTATCAAACCGGGGAGCTGTTTTTT. The rearrangement uses TRBV6-6 and TRBJ2-2; D not resolved. The germline V gene has CDR1 MNHNY and CDR2 SVGAGI (reference sequence). The CDR3 is made up of 12 amino acids. Trimming took off 3 bases at V and 5 bases at J, with 4 bases between the two ends.

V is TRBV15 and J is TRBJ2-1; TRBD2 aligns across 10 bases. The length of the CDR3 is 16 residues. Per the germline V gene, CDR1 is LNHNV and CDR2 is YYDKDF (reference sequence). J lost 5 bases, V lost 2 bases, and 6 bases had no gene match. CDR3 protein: CATSRSRSGGDNEQFF. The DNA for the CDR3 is TGTGCCACCAGCAGAAGCCGGAGCGGGGGGGACAATGAGCAGTTCTTC.

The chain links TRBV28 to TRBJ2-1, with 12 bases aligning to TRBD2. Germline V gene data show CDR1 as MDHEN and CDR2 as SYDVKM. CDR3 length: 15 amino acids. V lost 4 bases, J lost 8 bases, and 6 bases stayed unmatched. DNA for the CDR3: TGTGCCAGCAGTTGGGGGACTAGCGGGCTGTATGAGCAGTTCTTC. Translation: CASSWGTSGLYEQFF.

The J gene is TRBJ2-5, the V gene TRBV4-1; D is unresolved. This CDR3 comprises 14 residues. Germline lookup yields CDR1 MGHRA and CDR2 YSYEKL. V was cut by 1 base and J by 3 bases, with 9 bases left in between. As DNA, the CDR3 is TGCGCCAGCAGCCAAGTTCCAGGCAAAGAGACCCAGTACTTC. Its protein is CASSQVPGKETQYF.

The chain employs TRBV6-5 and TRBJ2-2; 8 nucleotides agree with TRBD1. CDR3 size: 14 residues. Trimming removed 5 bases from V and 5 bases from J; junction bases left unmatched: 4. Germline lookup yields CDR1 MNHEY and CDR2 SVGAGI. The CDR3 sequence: CASSDRGWTGELFF. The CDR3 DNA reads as TGTGCCAGCAGTGACAGGGGCTGGACCGGGGAGCTGTTTTTT.

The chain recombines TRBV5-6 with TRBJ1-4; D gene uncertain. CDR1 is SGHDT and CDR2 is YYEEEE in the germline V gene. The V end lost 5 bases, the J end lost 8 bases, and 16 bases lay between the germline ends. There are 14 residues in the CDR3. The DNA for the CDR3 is TGTGCCAGCAGGGGATATTGGGGTGGAGAAAAACTGTTTTTT. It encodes CASRGYWGGEKLFF. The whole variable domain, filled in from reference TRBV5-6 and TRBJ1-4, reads DAGVTQSPTHLIKTRGQQVTLRCSPKSGHDTVSWYQQALGQGPQFIFQYYEEEERQRGNFPDRFSGHQFPNYSSELNVNALLLGDSALYLCASRGYWGGEKLFFGSGTQLSVL.

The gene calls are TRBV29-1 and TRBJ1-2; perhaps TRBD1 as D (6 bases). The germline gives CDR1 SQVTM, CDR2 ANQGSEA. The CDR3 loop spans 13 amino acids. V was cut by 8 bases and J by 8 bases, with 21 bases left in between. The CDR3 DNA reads TGCAGCTCCTCGTACCCAGGGGCTGAGGGCTACACCTTC. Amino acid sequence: CSSSYPGAEGYTF.

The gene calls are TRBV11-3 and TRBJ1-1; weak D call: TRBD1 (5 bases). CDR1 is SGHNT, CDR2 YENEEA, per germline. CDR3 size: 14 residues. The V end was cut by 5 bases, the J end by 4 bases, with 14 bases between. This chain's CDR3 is CASSPHEGLTEAFF. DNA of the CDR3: TGTGCCAGCAGCCCCCACGAGGGACTCACTGAAGCTTTCTTT.

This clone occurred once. In DNA, the CDR3 is TGTGCCTGGAGTTCCGGACAGGGGGGATACGAGCAGTACTTC. Its protein product is CAWSSGQGGYEQYF. The J gene is TRBJ2-7, the V gene TRBV30; 10 bases line up with TRBD1. This CDR3 has 14 amino acids. V was clipped by 2 bases and J by 4 bases; unmatched bases: 5. Germline V gene sequence: CDR1 GTSNPN, CDR2 SVGIG (reference sequence).

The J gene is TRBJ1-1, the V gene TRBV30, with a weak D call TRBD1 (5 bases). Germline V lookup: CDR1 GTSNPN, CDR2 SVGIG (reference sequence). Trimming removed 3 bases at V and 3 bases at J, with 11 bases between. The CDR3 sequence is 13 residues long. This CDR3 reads CAWRRGYYTEAFF. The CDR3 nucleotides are TGTGCCTGGAGAAGGGGATATTACACTGAAGCTTTCTTT.

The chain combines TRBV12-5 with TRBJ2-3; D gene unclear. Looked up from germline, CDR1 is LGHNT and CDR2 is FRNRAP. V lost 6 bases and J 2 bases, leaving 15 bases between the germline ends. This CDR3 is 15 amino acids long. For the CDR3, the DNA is TGTGCTAGTGGCGACCCAAGCGTTTACACAGATACGCAGTATTTT. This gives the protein CASGDPSVYTDTQYF.